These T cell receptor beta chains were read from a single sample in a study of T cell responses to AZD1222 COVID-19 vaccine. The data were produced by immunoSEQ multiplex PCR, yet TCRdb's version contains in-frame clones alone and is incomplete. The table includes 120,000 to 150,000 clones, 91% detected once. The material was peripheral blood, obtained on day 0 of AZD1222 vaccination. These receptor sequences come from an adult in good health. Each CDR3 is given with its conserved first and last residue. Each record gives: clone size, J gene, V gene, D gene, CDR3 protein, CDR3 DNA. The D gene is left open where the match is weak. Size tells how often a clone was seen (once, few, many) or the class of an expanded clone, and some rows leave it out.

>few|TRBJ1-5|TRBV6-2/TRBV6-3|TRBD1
CASSYSGQGNFGPQHF
TGTGCCAGCAGTTACTCGGGACAGGGAAACTTTGGGCCCCAGCATTTT
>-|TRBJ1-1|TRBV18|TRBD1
CASSSQGVETEAFF
TGTGCCAGCTCAAGTCAGGGGGTGGAAACTGAAGCTTTCTTT
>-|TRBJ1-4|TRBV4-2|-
CASSPEVGGGEKLFF
TGTGCCAGCAGCCCAGAGGTTGGGGGCGGCGAAAAACTGTTTTTT
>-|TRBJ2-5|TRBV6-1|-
CASSDTGKQETQYF
TGTGCCAGCAGTGACACCGGCAAACAAGAGACCCAGTACTTC
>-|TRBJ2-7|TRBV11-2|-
CASSSPGEQYF
TGTGCCAGCAGCTCCCCGGGGGAGCAGTACTTC
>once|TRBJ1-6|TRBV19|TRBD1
CASREDGTANSPLHF
TGTGCCAGTAGGGAGGACGGGACAGCGAATTCACCCCTCCACTTT
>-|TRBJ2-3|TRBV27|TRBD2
CASSPTGLAGGYTDTQYF
TGTGCCAGCAGTCCGACCGGACTAGCGGGAGGGTACACAGATACGCAGTATTTT
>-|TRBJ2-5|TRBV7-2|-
CASTRSFGGLETQYF
TGTGCCAGCACCCGATCCTTTGGGGGGTTGGAGACCCAGTACTTC
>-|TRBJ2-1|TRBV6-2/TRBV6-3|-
CASSYPGNQFF
TGTGCCAGCAGTTACCCAGGGAATCAGTTCTTC
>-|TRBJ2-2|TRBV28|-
CASSFPRTGELFF
TGTGCCAGCAGTTTCCCCCGCACCGGGGAGCTGTTTTTT
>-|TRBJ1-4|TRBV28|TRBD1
CASQRTGPTEKLFF
TGTGCCAGCCAGAGGACAGGGCCGACTGAAAAACTGTTTTTT
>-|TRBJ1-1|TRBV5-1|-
CASSQLDRNTEAFF
TGCGCCAGCAGCCAGCTGGACAGGAACACTGAAGCTTTCTTT
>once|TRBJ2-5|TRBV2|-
CASTSLGAKETQYF
TGTGCCAGCACTTCACTGGGGGCCAAAGAGACCCAGTACTTC
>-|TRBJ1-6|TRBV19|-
CATLGQNNSPLHF
TGTGCCACGCTCGGACAAAATAATTCACCCCTCCACTTT
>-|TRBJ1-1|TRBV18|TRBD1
CASSGAGGTEAFF
TGTGCCAGCTCAGGGGCAGGGGGCACTGAAGCTTTCTTT
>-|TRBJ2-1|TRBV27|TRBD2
CASSSTTSVSSYNEQFF
TGTGCCAGCAGTTCGACGACTAGCGTCAGCTCCTACAATGAGCAGTTCTTC
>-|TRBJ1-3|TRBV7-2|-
CASSEYRGSGNTIYF
TGTGCCAGCAGTGAATACCGCGGCTCTGGAAACACCATATATTTT
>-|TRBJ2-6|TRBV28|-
CASSLIHRVGANVLTF
TGTGCCAGCAGTTTAATCCACAGGGTTGGGGCCAACGTCCTGACTTTC
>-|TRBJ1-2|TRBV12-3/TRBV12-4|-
CASSFRGGYTF
TGTGCCAGCAGTTTTAGGGGGGGCTACACCTTC
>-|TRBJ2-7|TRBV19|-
CASSIGPLNYEQYF
TGTGCCAGTAGTATCGGACCCCTAAACTACGAGCAGTACTTC
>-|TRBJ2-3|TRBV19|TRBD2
CASSSSGASGSSDTQYF
TGTGCCAGTAGTAGTTCTGGGGCTAGCGGGAGTTCAGATACGCAGTATTTT
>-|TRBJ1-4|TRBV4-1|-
CASSQVLGGANEKLFF
TGCGCCAGCAGCCAAGTTTTAGGGGGAGCTAATGAAAAACTGTTTTTT
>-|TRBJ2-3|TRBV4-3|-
CASSSSGGSHTDTQYF
TGCGCCAGCAGCTCAAGTGGGGGGTCCCACACAGATACGCAGTATTTT
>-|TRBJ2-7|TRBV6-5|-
CASNQGRYEQYF
TGTGCCAGCAACCAGGGGCGCTACGAGCAGTACTTC
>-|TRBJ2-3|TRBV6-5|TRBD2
CASSYRRASGTDTQYF
TGTGCCAGCAGTTATCGAAGGGCTAGCGGGACAGATACGCAGTATTTT
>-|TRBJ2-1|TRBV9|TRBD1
CASSVRDRQYNEQFF
TGTGCCAGCAGCGTCCGGGACAGACAATACAATGAGCAGTTCTTC
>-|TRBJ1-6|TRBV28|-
CASRNSYNSPLHF
TGTGCCAGCAGGAATTCCTATAATTCACCCCTCCACTTT